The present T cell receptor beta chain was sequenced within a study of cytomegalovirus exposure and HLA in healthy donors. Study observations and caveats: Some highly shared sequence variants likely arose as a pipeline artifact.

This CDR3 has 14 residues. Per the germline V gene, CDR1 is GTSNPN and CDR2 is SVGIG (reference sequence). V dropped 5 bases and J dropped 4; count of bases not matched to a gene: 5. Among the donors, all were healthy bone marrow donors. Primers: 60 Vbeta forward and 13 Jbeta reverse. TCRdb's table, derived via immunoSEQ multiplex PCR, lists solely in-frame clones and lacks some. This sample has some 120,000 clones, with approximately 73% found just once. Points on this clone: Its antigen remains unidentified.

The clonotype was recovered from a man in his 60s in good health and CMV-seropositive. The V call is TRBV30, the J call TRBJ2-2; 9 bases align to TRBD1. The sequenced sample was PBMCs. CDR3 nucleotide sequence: TGTGCCTGGGGAACAGGGGGCGGCACCGGGGAGCTGTTTTTT. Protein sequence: CAWGTGGGTGELFF.